This TCR beta chain was sequenced during a study of T-cell memory formation after mild COVID-19. Findings and limits, study-wide: CD4+ contracting clones lay mainly in CM and EM, CD8+ ones in EMRA.

CDR3 size: 14 residues. The V end lost 4 bases, the J end lost 4 bases, and 13 bases lay between the germline ends. Germline assignment: CDR1 LGHNA and CDR2 YSLEER. Concerning this clonotype itself: Antigen specificity is unknown.

TCR alpha and TCR beta cDNA libraries with sample barcodes and UMIs came from 5'RACE using constant-segment primers. TCRdb processed the 5' RACE reads anew with MiXCR; each CDR3 protein has one entry. This sample has approximately 230,000 distinct CDR3 sequences, with 16% found just once. The receptor was isolated from a man between 18 and 29 years old who had mild COVID-19 (a few samples of this study predate the infection). Cell type and time point are not known. V and J are TRBV4-3 and TRBJ2-5; perhaps TRBD2 as D (6 bases). Sequenced sample: PBMCs or a T cell subset sorted from them (not recorded which). In DNA, the CDR3 is TGCGCCAGCAGCCGGGGACCGGGACTAGAGACCCAGTACTTC. This translates into CASSRGPGLETQYF.